This T cell receptor beta chain was identified in a study of cytomegalovirus exposure and HLA in healthy donors. Points from the study as a whole: Earlier results showed most TCR beta V segments being productive about 90% or about 30% of the time.

This clone occurred a few times. Its antigen is unidentified. 60 Vbeta and 13 Jbeta primers were used in PCR. Measured with immunoSEQ multiplex PCR; TCRdb has only the in-frame clones, and not every one. The data contain 110,000 to 150,000 clones, less than 9.5% of them singletons. V shed 6 bases and J shed 1 base, with 10 bases lying between them. CDR3 length equals 14 residues. Germline V gene data show CDR1 as MNHEY and CDR2 as SVGAGI. The rearrangement joins TRBV6-5 to TRBJ1-5; D gene unclear. The material sequenced was PBMCs. The TCR sequence derives from a male donor in good health and CMV-seronegative. The CDR3 nucleotides read TGTGCCAGCAGGGCCCCGGGAAGCAATCAGCCCCAGCATTTT. This encodes CASRAPGSNQPQHF.